This T cell receptor (beta chain) was recovered during a study of T cell responses to AZD1222 COVID-19 vaccine. Profiling relied on immunoSEQ multiplex PCR, and the TCRdb table lists in-frame clones only, not all of them. The sample contains over 100,000 clones, over 85% of which appear only once. This clone was recorded only once. This CDR3 contains 14 residues. Trimming cost V 1 base and J 0 bases, with 6 bases left between them. The germline gives CDR1 SGHAT, CDR2 FQNNGV. The chain carries TRBV11-2 and TRBJ1-1; D is uncertain. This clonotype was obtained from an adult in good health. Sequenced material: peripheral blood, taken on day 0 of AZD1222 vaccination. CDR3: CASSLVGLNTEAFF. The CDR3 DNA reads as TGTGCCAGCAGCTTAGTCGGATTGAACACTGAAGCTTTCTTT.